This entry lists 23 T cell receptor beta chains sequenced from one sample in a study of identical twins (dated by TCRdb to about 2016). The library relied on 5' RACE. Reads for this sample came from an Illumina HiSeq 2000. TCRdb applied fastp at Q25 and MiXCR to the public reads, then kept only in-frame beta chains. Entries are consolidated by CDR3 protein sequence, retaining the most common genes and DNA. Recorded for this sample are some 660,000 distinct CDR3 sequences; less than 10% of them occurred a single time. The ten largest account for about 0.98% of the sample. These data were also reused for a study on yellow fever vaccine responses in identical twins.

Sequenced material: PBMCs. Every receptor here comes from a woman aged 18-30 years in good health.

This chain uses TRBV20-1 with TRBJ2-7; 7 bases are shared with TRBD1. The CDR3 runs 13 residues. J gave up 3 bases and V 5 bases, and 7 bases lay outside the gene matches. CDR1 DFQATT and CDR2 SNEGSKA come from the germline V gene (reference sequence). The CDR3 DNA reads TGCAGTGCTGAAACGGGACAGTTCTACGAGCAGTACTTC. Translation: CSAETGQFYEQYF.

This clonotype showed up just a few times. CDR3: CASKIGITYNEQFF. CDR3 sequence (DNA): TGCGCCAGCAAAATTGGGATCACCTACAATGAGCAGTTCTTC. The chain uses TRBV5-1 and TRBJ2-1; D is unclear. The CDR3 totals 14 residues. From germline, CDR1 is SGHRS and CDR2 YFSETQ. Trimming pared 6 bases from V and 2 bases from J, leaving 12 bases between.

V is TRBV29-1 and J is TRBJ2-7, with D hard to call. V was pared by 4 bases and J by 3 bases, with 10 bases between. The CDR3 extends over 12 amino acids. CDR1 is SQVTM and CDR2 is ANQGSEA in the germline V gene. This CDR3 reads CSVAVSDYEQYF. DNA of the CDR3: TGCAGCGTTGCCGTGTCAGACTACGAGCAGTACTTC.

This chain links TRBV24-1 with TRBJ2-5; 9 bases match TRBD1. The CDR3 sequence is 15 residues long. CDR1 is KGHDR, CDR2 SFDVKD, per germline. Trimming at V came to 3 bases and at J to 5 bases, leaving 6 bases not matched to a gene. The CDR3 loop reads CATSDPQTGGETQYF. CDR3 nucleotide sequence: TGTGCCACCAGTGATCCCCAGACAGGGGGGGAGACCCAGTACTTC.

The CDR3 region has the DNA TGTGCCAGCAGTTTTTCTGGCGGGGGACGTTACAATGAGCAGTTCTTC. This codes for CASSFSGGGRYNEQFF. This sequence joins TRBV12-3 or TRBV12-4 and TRBJ2-1, with 7 positions matching TRBD2. Germline trimming cut 3 bases from V and 4 bases from J; bases unmatched to any gene: 9. The CDR3 runs 16 residues.

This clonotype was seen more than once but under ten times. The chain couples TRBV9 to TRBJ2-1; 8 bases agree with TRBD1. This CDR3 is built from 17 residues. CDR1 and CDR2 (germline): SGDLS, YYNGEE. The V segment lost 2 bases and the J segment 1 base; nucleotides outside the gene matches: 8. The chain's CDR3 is CASSVTGGLTSYNEQFF. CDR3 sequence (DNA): TGTGCCAGCAGCGTTACAGGGGGGCTTACGTCCTACAATGAGCAGTTCTTC.

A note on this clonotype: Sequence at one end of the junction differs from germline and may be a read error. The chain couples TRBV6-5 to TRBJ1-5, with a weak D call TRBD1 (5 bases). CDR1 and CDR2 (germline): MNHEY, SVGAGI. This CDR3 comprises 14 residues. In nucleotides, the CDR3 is TGTGCCAGCAGTGACTCGCGGGGGAGTCAGCCCCAGCATTTT. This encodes CASSDSRGSQPQHF.

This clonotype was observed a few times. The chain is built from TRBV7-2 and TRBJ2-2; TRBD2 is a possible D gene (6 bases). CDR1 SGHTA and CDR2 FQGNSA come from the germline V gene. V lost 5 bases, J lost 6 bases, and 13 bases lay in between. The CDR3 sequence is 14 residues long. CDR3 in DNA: TGTGCCAGCAGCCCAATTAGCGGTCCCGGGGAGCTGTTTTTT. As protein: CASSPISGPGELFF.

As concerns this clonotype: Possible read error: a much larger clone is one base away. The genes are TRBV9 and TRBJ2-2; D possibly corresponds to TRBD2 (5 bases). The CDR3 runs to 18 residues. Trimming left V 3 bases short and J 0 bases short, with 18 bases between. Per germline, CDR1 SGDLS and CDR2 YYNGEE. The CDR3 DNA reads TGTGCCAGCAGCGGGAGGATCCATGAACTTACGAACACCGGGGAGCTGTTTTTT. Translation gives CASSGRIHELTNTGELFF.

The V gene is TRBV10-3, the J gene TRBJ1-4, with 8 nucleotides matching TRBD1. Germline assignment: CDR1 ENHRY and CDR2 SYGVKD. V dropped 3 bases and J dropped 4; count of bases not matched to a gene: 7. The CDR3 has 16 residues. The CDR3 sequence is CAISDGQGAVNEKLFF. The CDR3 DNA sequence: TGTGCCATCAGTGATGGGCAGGGGGCGGTTAATGAAAAACTGTTTTTT.

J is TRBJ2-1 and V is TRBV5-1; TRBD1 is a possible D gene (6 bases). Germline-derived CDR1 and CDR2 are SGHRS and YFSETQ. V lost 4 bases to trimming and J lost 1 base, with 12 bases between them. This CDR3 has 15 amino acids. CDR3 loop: CASSVGTPSYNEQFF. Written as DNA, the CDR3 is TGCGCCAGCAGCGTCGGGACACCTTCCTACAATGAGCAGTTCTTC.

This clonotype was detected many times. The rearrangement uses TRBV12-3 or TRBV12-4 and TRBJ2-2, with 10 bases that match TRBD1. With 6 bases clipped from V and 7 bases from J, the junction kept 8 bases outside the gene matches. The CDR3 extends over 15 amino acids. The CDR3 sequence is CASSRDRGYNGELFF. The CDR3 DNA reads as TGTGCCAGCAGCCGGGACAGGGGTTACAACGGGGAGCTGTTTTTT.

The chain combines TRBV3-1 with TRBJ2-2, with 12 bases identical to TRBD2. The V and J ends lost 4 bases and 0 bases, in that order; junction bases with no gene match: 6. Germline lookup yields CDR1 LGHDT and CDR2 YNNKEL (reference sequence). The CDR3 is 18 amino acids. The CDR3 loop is CASSRRTSGVPNTGELFF. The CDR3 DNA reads TGTGCCAGCAGCCGCCGGACTAGCGGGGTCCCGAACACCGGGGAGCTGTTTTTT.

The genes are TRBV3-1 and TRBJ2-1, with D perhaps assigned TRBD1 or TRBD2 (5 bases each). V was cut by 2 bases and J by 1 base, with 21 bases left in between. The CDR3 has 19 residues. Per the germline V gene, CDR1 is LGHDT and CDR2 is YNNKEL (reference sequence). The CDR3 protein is CASSQSRGLTGQSYNEQFF. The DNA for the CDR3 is TGTGCCAGCAGCCAAAGTAGAGGACTCACAGGCCAATCCTACAATGAGCAGTTCTTC.

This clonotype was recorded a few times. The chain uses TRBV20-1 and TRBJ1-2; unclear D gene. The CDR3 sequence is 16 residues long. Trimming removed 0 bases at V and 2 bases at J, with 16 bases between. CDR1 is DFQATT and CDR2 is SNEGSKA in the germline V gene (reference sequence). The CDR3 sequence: CSARDQTQTLNYGYTF. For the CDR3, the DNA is TGCAGTGCTAGAGATCAAACCCAAACACTAAACTATGGCTACACCTTC.

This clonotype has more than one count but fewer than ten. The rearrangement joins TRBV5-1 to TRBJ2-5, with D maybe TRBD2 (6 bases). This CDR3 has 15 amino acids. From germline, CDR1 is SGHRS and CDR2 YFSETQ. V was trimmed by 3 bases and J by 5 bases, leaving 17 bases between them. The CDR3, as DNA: TGCGCCAGCAGCTCCGGAGGGTGGGACCGGGAGACCCAGTACTTC. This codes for CASSSGGWDRETQYF.

CDR3 residues: CASSQIPSETQYF. The CDR3 DNA sequence: TGCGCCAGCAGCCAAATCCCATCAGAGACCCAGTACTTC. The V call is TRBV4-3, the J call TRBJ2-5, with D hard to call. There are 13 residues in the CDR3. Trimming left V 2 bases short and J 4 bases short, with 8 bases between. The germline gives CDR1 LGHNA, CDR2 YSLEER.

CDR3 protein: CASSSAHFLSYEQYF. The CDR3 bases are TGTGCCAGCAGTTCTGCCCACTTTCTCTCCTACGAGCAGTACTTC. This sequence joins TRBV28 and TRBJ2-7; D unresolved. Germline CDR1 MDHEN, CDR2 SYDVKM. The CDR3 has 15 amino acids. With 4 bases removed from V and 0 bases from J, the gap between germline ends came to 13 bases.

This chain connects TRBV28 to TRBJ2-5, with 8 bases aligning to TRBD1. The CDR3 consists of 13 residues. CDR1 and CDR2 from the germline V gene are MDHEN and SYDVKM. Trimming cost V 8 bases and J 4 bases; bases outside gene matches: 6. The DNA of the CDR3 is TGTGCCAGCGTAAGGACAGGGCTAGAGACCCAGTACTTC. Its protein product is CASVRTGLETQYF. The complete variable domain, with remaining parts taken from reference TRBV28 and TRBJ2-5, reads DVKVTQSSRYLVKRTGEKVFLECVQDMDHENMFWYRQDPGLGLRLIYFSYDVKMKEKGDIPEGYSVSREKKERFSLILESASTNQTSMYLCASVRTGLETQYFGPGTRLLVL.

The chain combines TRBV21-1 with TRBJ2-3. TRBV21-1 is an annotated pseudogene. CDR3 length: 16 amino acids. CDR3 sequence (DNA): TGTGCCAGCAGCAAAGCTCTAGCAGCTAGCACAGATACGCAGTATTTT. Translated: CASSKALAASTDTQYF.

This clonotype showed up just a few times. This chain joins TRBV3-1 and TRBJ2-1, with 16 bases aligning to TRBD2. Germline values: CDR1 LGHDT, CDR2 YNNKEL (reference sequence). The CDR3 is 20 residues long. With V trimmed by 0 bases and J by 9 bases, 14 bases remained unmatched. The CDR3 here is CASSQEWGTSGRAPSPEQFF. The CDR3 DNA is TGTGCCAGCAGCCAAGAGTGGGGGACTAGCGGGAGGGCCCCCTCCCCTGAGCAGTTCTTC.

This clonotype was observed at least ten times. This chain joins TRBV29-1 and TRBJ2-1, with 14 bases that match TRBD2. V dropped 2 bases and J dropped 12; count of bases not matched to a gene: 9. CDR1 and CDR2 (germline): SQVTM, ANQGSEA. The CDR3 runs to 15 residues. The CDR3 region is CSVEPTGLAGEGQFF. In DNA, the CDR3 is TGCAGCGTTGAACCCACGGGACTAGCGGGAGAAGGGCAGTTCTTC.

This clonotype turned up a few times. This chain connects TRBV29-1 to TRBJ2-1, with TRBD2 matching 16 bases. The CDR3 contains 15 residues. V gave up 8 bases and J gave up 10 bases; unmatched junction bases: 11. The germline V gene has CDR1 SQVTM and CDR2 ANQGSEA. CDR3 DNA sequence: TGCAGCTCAACCAGGGGACTAGCGGGGGGGCTGGAGCAGTTCTTC. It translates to CSSTRGLAGGLEQFF.